This T cell receptor (beta chain) was identified in a study of glioma-infiltrating T cells. Overall study results and limits: Only very few CDR3 sequences appeared in both tissue and blood. Above-expected tissue-blood divergence occurred in all gliomas, most in low-grade ones.

CDR1 LGHNT and CDR2 FRNRAP come from the germline V gene. Trimming left V 9 bases short and J 8 bases short, with 14 bases between. The length of the CDR3 is 11 residues. About this clonotype: Antigen: not known.

Amplification of TCR alpha and beta CDR3 regions from RNA used iRepertoire nested multiplex PCR. One-step reverse transcription and amplification started from approximately 100-400 ng of tissue mRNA or PBMC total RNA. TCRdb ran MiXCR on the multiplex PCR reads and lists one entry per CDR3 protein. The table lists tens of thousands of distinct CDR3 sequences, 35% to 45% of them singletons. The specimen sequenced was glioma tissue, nonneoplastic brain tissue, or PBMCs (not recorded which). The receptor was derived from a human donor with low-grade glioma or glioblastoma, undergoing nonglioma brain surgery, or in good health (not recorded which). The chain uses TRBV12-5 and TRBJ2-7; maybe TRBD1 (5 bases). CDR3 coding DNA: TGTGCTAGGGCCTCTAGGGGCCAGCAGTACTTC. Protein product: CARASRGQQYF.